A selection of T cell receptor beta chains follows, all from one sample in a study of molecular identifiers for immune sequencing clone quantification. Using its own MiXCR run on the PCR reads, TCRdb lists one record per CDR3 protein. The data contain around 300,000 distinct CDR3 sequences, about 23% of them singletons. The sequenced sample consisted of naive CD8+ T cells from blood, with Jurkat cell RNA spiked in. These TCRs come from a human donor in good health. Some libraries in this study had Jurkat cell RNA spiked in. Each CDR3 is given without its conserved first and last residue. A D gene is named only where the DNA matches it firmly.

v_call | d_call | cdr3_length | cdr3_aa
TRBV5-1 | TRBD2 | 13 | ASSSTGLTYDEQY
TRBV6-1 | NA | 13 | ASSRGGTFQETQY
TRBV29-1 | TRBD1 | 14 | SVVPTGQLLTDTQY
TRBV7-9 | TRBD2 | 14 | ASSSTSGVNTGELF
TRBV19 | TRBD1 | 13 | ATLRLGQGAYGYT
TRBV7-6 | NA | 15 | ASSLGQSFSGANVLT
TRBV11-2 | NA | 14 | DSSLVERTAYYGYT
TRBV7-9 | NA | 14 | ASSFRVSPDTGELF
TRBV28 | NA | 15 | ASSLGSRDWGDGEQY
TRBV3-1 | TRBD1 | 17 | ASSHNRGLLQAGANVLT
TRBV28 | TRBD1 | 13 | ASSFKTGDGTEAF
TRBV19 | NA | 11 | ASSIGINTEAF
TRBV7-9 | TRBD2 | 13 | ASSLGRDNTGELF
TRBV19 | NA | 9 | AGSTSYEQY
TRBV7-9 | NA | 12 | ASSPDGDQETQY
TRBV13 | NA | 13 | ASSLRGLSGNTIY
TRBV9 | NA | 10 | ASSDMNTEAF
TRBV7-9 | TRBD1 | 13 | ASRDTGERGTEAF
TRBV27 | NA | 11 | ASRLTQNTEAF
TRBV9 | TRBD2 | 13 | ASSSGAGGTETQY